A single TCR beta chain is shown here with its context. Clones were read by immunoSEQ multiplex PCR, and TCRdb kept only the in-frame ones, dropping some. This sample has 300,000 to 350,000 clones, with 90% found just once. Cohorts were based on clinical histories the participants reported. These data come from a study of blood T cell repertoires in COVID-19. Study information: Whether acute or convalescent, the COVID-19 samples came from the United States, Italy and Spain. In each case, the material was cDNA or gDNA derived from T cells, B-cell-depleted T cells, or PBMCs.

The sequence was collected from a woman under 30 with acute COVID-19. The sequenced material came from PBMCs or T cells enriched from blood (not recorded which).

This CDR3 reads CASRPVGTGEQYF. The DNA for the CDR3 is TGTGCCAGCAGGCCTGTTGGGACTGGCGAGCAGTACTTC. V usage is TRBV12-3 or TRBV12-4 and J usage is TRBJ2-7, with D maybe TRBD2 (6 bases). This CDR3 is built from 13 residues. V lost 6 bases to trimming and J lost 6 bases, with 15 bases between them.